This TCR beta chain emerged from a study of memory CD8 T cells in hepatitis C reinfection. Overall study: Late or post reinfection samples were taken 12 to 24 weeks after detection. Study observations and caveats: Only a few donors prevented definitive conclusions about public clonotypes.

Assay: immunoSEQ multiplex PCR; the TCRdb copy retains only in-frame clones and omits some. The profile shows about 46,000 clones, approximately 92% of them singletons. On this clone: Its antigen is unidentified.

The sample's time point: late/post reinfection, 12 to 24 weeks after detection. TCR sequencing was done directly ex vivo on sorted cells, without expansion in vitro. Control naive CD8 T cells came from a couple of donors at all three reinfection time points. What was sequenced was naive CD8+ T cells sorted from blood. The clonotype was recovered from a man between 18 and 35 years old with hepatitis C virus infection.

The CDR3 DNA is TGTGCCTGGATTTTCAGGGGGCTGAACACTGAAGCTTTCTTT. Translation gives CAWIFRGLNTEAFF. The J gene is TRBJ1-1, the V gene TRBV30; 8 nucleotides agree with TRBD1. CDR3 length equals 14 residues. With V trimmed by 4 bases and J by 0 bases, 4 bases remained unmatched. Germline lookup yields CDR1 GTSNPN and CDR2 SVGIG (reference sequence).